This is a list of T cell receptor beta chains from one sample in a study of shared clonotypes between healthy human individuals. Here immunoSEQ multiplex PCR was the method, and the copy in TCRdb shows in-frame clones only, minus some. The data contain 1.4 million to 1.5 million clones, more than 95% of them singletons. Sequenced sample: naive CD4+ T cells sorted from blood. Receptors originate from a man younger than 40 in good health. Both conserved end residues are part of each CDR3. A D gene is named only where the DNA matches it firmly. Where a row states a size, it is once, few, many or the class of an expanded clone; other rows omit it.

v_call	clone_size	j_call	d_call	cdr3_aa	cdr3_nt
TRBV28	-	TRBJ1-2	TRBD1	CASSPGTGPLYGYTF	TGTGCCAGCAGTCCCGGGACAGGCCCACTCTATGGCTACACCTTC
TRBV19	-	TRBJ1-5	TRBD1	CASKDRGSQPQHF	TGTGCCAGTAAGGACAGGGGGTCTCAGCCCCAGCATTTT
TRBV7-2	-	TRBJ1-3	-	CASISTREFLIGNTIYF	TGTGCCAGCATCTCTACGAGGGAATTTTTGATAGGAAACACCATATATTTT
TRBV19	once	TRBJ2-7	TRBD1	CASSIVTGGNYEQYF	TGTGCCAGTAGTATAGTGACAGGGGGAAATTACGAGCAGTACTTC
TRBV7-8	-	TRBJ1-5	-	CASSLLTANQPQHF	TGTGCCAGCAGCTTACTGACGGCAAATCAGCCCCAGCATTTT
TRBV5-1	-	TRBJ1-3	-	CASSQDLSRSGNTIYF	TGCGCCAGCAGCCAGGACCTGAGCCGGTCTGGAAACACCATATATTTT
TRBV28	-	TRBJ2-1	TRBD2	CASIPGGGTYNEQFF	TGTGCCAGCATTCCTGGGGGGGGGACCTACAATGAGCAGTTCTTC
TRBV6-5	-	TRBJ1-2	-	CASGLSFNYGYTF	TGTGCCAGCGGACTCAGCTTTAACTATGGCTACACCTTC
TRBV30	-	TRBJ2-1	-	CAWKDGRSSYNEQFF	TGTGCCTGGAAGGACGGGCGGAGCTCCTACAATGAGCAGTTCTTC
TRBV5-1	-	TRBJ1-2	TRBD1	CASSFGDRGLARGYGYTF	TGCGCCAGCAGCTTCGGGGACAGGGGGTTGGCGAGGGGCTATGGCTACACCTTC
TRBV9	-	TRBJ2-1	-	CASSVARGSYNEQFF	TGTGCCAGCAGCGTAGCCAGGGGTTCCTACAATGAGCAGTTCTTC
TRBV29-1	-	TRBJ2-1	-	CSAARGNTANEQFF	TGCAGCGCCGCACGGGGGAATACGGCTAATGAGCAGTTCTTC
TRBV7-8	-	TRBJ2-7	TRBD2	CASSLPSGGTYEQYF	TGTGCCAGCAGCTTACCGTCGGGAGGAACCTACGAGCAGTACTTC
TRBV23-1	-	TRBJ2-5	-	CAILCETQYF	TGCGCCATCCTGTGTGAGACCCAGTACTTC
TRBV28	-	TRBJ2-1	-	CASSLIQAEQFF	TGTGCCAGCAGTTTAATCCAAGCTGAGCAGTTCTTC
TRBV7-2	-	TRBJ2-7	-	CASSSSGSWYEQYF	TGTGCCAGCAGCTCCAGTGGGAGTTGGTACGAGCAGTACTTC
TRBV28	-	TRBJ1-4	-	CASSFRSFNEKLFF	TGTGCCAGCAGTTTCAGGAGTTTTAATGAAAAACTGTTTTTT
TRBV28	-	TRBJ1-2	TRBD1	CASSTTPGQGYGYTF	TGTGCCAGCAGTACTACCCCGGGACAGGGTTATGGCTACACCTTC
TRBV6-6	-	TRBJ1-2	TRBD1	CASSFGQGSYGYTF	TGTGCCAGCAGTTTCGGACAGGGGAGCTATGGCTACACCTTC
TRBV5-4	-	TRBJ1-2	TRBD1	CASSSRLLRQGAVGYTF	TGTGCCAGCAGCTCCCGATTACTACGACAGGGGGCAGTTGGCTACACCTTC
TRBV18	-	TRBJ2-1	-	CASSLQGSGYNEQFF	TGTGCCAGCTCATTGCAAGGGTCTGGCTACAATGAGCAGTTCTTC
TRBV11-2	once	TRBJ2-2	-	CASSHRASGELFF	TGTGCCAGCAGCCACCGGGCCTCCGGGGAGCTGTTTTTT
TRBV28	-	TRBJ2-7	-	CASSSRVYEQYF	TGTGCCAGCAGTTCCCGCGTCTACGAGCAGTACTTC
TRBV6-5	-	TRBJ2-7	-	CASSAKYEQYF	TGTGCCAGCAGTGCGAAATACGAGCAGTACTTC
TRBV2	-	TRBJ2-7	-	CASSEARNRLVSYEQYF	TGTGCCAGCAGTGAAGCGAGGAACAGGTTGGTCTCCTACGAGCAGTACTTC
TRBV14	-	TRBJ2-7	-	CASSQGISTSSDEQYF	TGTGCCAGCAGCCAAGGGATCTCTACTAGTAGCGACGAGCAGTACTTC
TRBV6-1	once	TRBJ1-5	TRBD1	CAIRGGSSNQPQHF	TGTGCCATCAGGGGGGGTAGTAGCAATCAGCCCCAGCATTTT
TRBV28	-	TRBJ2-1	TRBD2	CASRSGRGYNEQFF	TGTGCCAGCAGAAGCGGGAGGGGTTACAATGAGCAGTTCTTC
TRBV5-1	-	TRBJ2-1	TRBD1	CASKTGQGRYEQFF	TGCGCCAGTAAAACCGGACAGGGGAGGTATGAGCAGTTCTTC
TRBV19	once	TRBJ1-5	-	CASRGTGQPQHF	TGTGCCAGTAGGGGGACTGGTCAGCCCCAGCATTTT
TRBV5-4	-	TRBJ1-5	-	CASSYDRSGPQHF	TGTGCCAGCAGCTATGACAGGTCCGGGCCCCAGCATTTT
TRBV5-1	once	TRBJ2-1	-	CASSLLGPDEQFF	TGCGCCAGCAGCTTGTTAGGGCCTGATGAGCAGTTCTTC
TRBV18	-	TRBJ2-3	TRBD2	CASSPLAGVAYTDTQYF	TGTGCCAGCTCACCACTGGCGGGAGTTGCCTACACAGATACGCAGTATTTT
TRBV7-9	-	TRBJ2-3	-	CASSPKLRLVKGTDTQYF	TGTGCCAGCAGCCCAAAACTGAGACTAGTTAAGGGCACAGATACGCAGTATTTT
TRBV5-6	-	TRBJ2-4	-	CASSPPGLVNIQYF	TGTGCCAGCAGCCCCCCCGGGTTGGTCAACATTCAGTACTTC
TRBV5-8	-	TRBJ2-3	-	CASSLPSFMAQYF	TGTGCCAGCAGTCTGCCCTCTTTTATGGCGCAGTATTTT
TRBV7-9	-	TRBJ2-5	-	CASSFGTRTFQETQYF	TGTGCCAGCAGCTTCGGGACCAGAACGTTCCAAGAGACCCAGTACTTC
TRBV4-3	-	TRBJ1-1	TRBD1	CASSLHHGTGQNTEAFF	TGCGCCAGCAGCCTCCATCATGGGACAGGGCAAAACACTGAAGCTTTCTTT